The 14 T cell receptor beta chains below come from one sample, sequenced in a study of OX40 agonist ivuxolimab in advanced cancers. Profiling relied on immunoSEQ multiplex PCR, and the TCRdb table lists in-frame clones only, not all of them. The repertoire holds some 14,000 clones, with roughly three quarters as singletons. This specimen consisted of CD4+ or CD8+ T cells sorted from blood, obtained in a trial of the OX40 agonist ivuxolimab. These TCRs come from an adult with an advanced solid tumor such as melanoma, head and neck, liver or kidney cancer.

The chain combines TRBV11-2 with TRBJ1-4, with D unclear. This CDR3 region has 14 residues. Trimming left V 1 base short and J 8 bases short, with 11 bases between. In germline, CDR1 is SGHAT, CDR2 FQNNGV. The CDR3 region has the DNA TGTGCCAGCAGCTTAGTTACGGGAGGGGAAAAACTGTTTTTT. Its protein product is CASSLVTGGEKLFF. Combining the CDR3 with reference TRBV11-2 and TRBJ1-4 gives the whole variable domain EAGVAQSPRYKIIEKRQSVAFWCNPISGHATLYWYQQILGQGPKLLIQFQNNGVVDDSQLPKDRFSAERLKGVDSTLKIQPAKLEDSAVYLCASSLVTGGEKLFFGSGTQLSVL.

The V gene is TRBV13, the J gene TRBJ2-7, with 9 bases that match TRBD1. V shed 5 bases and J 0 bases; nucleotides not matched to a gene: 5. The length of the CDR3 is 15 residues. Germline V lookup: CDR1 PRHDT, CDR2 FYEKMQ (reference sequence). CDR3 amino acids: CASSSDRGGSYEQYF. The CDR3 bases are TGTGCCAGCAGCAGCGACAGGGGGGGCTCCTACGAGCAGTACTTC. The full variable domain, rest sourced from reference TRBV13 and TRBJ2-7, is AAGVIQSPRHLIKEKRETATLKCYPIPRHDTVYWYQQGPGQDPQFLISFYEKMQSDKGSIPDRFSAQQFSDYHSELNMSSLELGDSALYFCASSSDRGGSYEQYFGPGTRLTVT.

CDR3 residues: CASSKGPKAGVGDTQYF. As DNA, the CDR3 is TGTGCCAGCAGCAAAGGCCCCAAAGCGGGGGTTGGAGATACGCAGTATTTT. V usage is TRBV21-1 and J usage is TRBJ2-3; TRBD2, the table's D call, was not compared with the DNA. TRBV21-1 is noted as a pseudogene. The CDR3 sequence is 17 residues long.

V gene TRBV7-9 combines with J gene TRBJ1-1; 8 nucleotides line up with TRBD1. Per germline, CDR1 SEHNR and CDR2 FQNEAQ (reference sequence). CDR3 size: 13 residues. J was trimmed by 4 bases and V by 4 bases; bases with no gene match: 2. CDR3 amino acids: CASSYQGATEAFF. The CDR3 DNA reads as TGTGCCAGCAGCTATCAGGGGGCCACTGAAGCTTTCTTT.

V is TRBV29-1 and J is TRBJ2-7, with unresolved D. The CDR3 runs to 12 residues. V dropped 6 bases and J dropped 4 bases, with 13 bases sitting between them. CDR1 and CDR2 from the germline V gene are SQVTM and ANQGSEA. The CDR3 spells CSVVKGEYEQYF. CDR3 DNA: TGCAGCGTGGTGAAGGGCGAATACGAGCAGTACTTC.

This clone was seen only a few times. V is TRBV30 and J is TRBJ2-1; tentatively, D is TRBD1 (6 bases). CDR3 length equals 12 residues. CDR1 and CDR2 from the germline V gene are GTSNPN and SVGIG (reference sequence). V gave up 1 base and J gave up 13 bases, with 14 bases separating them. CDR3: CAWSGGPTDQFF. The CDR3 DNA is TGTGCCTGGAGTGGGGGGCCAACGGATCAGTTCTTC.

The rearrangement joins TRBV7-9 to TRBJ1-2; 10 bases are a match to TRBD1. Germline V CDR1 and CDR2: SEHNR, FQNEAQ (reference sequence). This CDR3 has 14 residues. V lost 4 bases to trimming and J lost 8 bases; unmatched junction nucleotides: 7. The DNA for the CDR3 is TGTGCCAGCAGCTACGGACAGGGGGGACGAGGCTACACCTTC. Residues: CASSYGQGGRGYTF.

This rearrangement joins TRBV9 to TRBJ2-1; TRBD2 aligns across 8 bases. The V gene's germline CDR1 is SGDLS and CDR2 YYNGEE. This CDR3 contains 15 residues. The trim removed 0 bases at V and 6 bases at J, leaving 5 bases unmatched. The CDR3 bases are TGTGCCAGCAGCGTAGATGCGGGGGGAATCAATGAGCAGTTCTTC. Residues: CASSVDAGGINEQFF.

This clone showed up just a few times. The chain joins TRBV5-6 to TRBJ1-2; maybe TRBD1 (5 bases). CDR3 length: 15 amino acids. Trimming shortened V by 4 bases and J by 1 base, and 14 bases separated the two germline ends. From germline, CDR1 is SGHDT and CDR2 YYEEEE. DNA of the CDR3: TGTGCCAGCAGCCGAGGTTCTCAGGGTAACTATGGCTACACCTTC. The encoded protein is CASSRGSQGNYGYTF.

This clone was detected only a few times. The rearrangement links TRBV27 to TRBJ1-2; D not certain. The V gene lost 4 bases and the J gene lost 6 bases, with 12 bases spanning the gap. CDR3 length equals 13 residues. Germline assignment: CDR1 MNHEY and CDR2 SMNVEV (reference sequence). The CDR3 region has the DNA TGTGCCAGCAGTTCTTGGGAAGGTGATGGCTACACCTTC. The encoded protein is CASSSWEGDGYTF.

By sample fraction, this clone is medium-sized (0.01 to 0.1%). The chain carries TRBV25-1 and TRBJ2-7; D remains unclear. The CDR3 has 12 amino acids. V shed 4 bases and J shed 5 bases, with 9 bases lying between them. Germline V gives CDR1 MGHDK, CDR2 SYGVNS. The CDR3: CASSVGIDEQYF. The CDR3, as DNA: TGTGCCAGCAGTGTTGGTATAGACGAGCAGTACTTC.

The chain combines TRBV4-1 with TRBJ1-1; D unclear. Germline CDR1 reads MGHRA; CDR2 reads YSYEKL. The CDR3 runs 15 residues. The germline V and J ends were trimmed by 1 base and 5 bases, with 14 bases remaining between them. The CDR3 region has the DNA TGCGCCAGCAGCCAAGGGTGGAGGATTGATACTGAAGCTTTCTTT. Translated, it gives CASSQGWRIDTEAFF.

CDR3 loop: CASSFGHGPLEQYF. CDR3 nucleotide sequence: TGTGCCAGCAGCTTCGGACACGGTCCCCTCGAGCAGTACTTC. This chain connects TRBV11-2 to TRBJ2-5; TRBD1 is a possible D gene (5 bases). The closer fit of TRBJ2-7 to the DNA end suggests the J call may be wrong. The CDR3 loop spans 14 amino acids. Per the germline V gene, CDR1 is SGHAT and CDR2 is FQNNGV.

This clone has just a few counts. The V gene is TRBV6-5, the J gene TRBJ1-2; D call uncertain. Germline CDR1 reads MNHEY; CDR2 reads SVGAGI. The V end lost 0 bases, the J end lost 4 bases, and 0 bases lay between the germline ends. The CDR3 has 11 amino acids. The CDR3 region is CASSYSYGYTF. In DNA form, the CDR3 reads TGTGCCAGCAGTTACTCCTATGGCTACACCTTC.